The 12 T cell receptor beta chains reported below all come from one sample, sequenced in a study of PD-1 blockade in mismatch repair-deficient tumors. Method: immunoSEQ multiplex PCR; TCRdb's copy keeps in-frame clones and lacks some. The profile shows around 51,000 clones, about 85% of them singletons. The specimen was peripheral blood, collected roughly 21 weeks after starting pembrolizumab. The receptors were gathered from an adult with mismatch repair-deficient cancer.

The CDR3 sequence is CASSLWLAGGANEQFF. The CDR3 region has the DNA TGTGCCAGCAGCTTATGGCTAGCGGGAGGGGCGAATGAGCAGTTCTTC. This chain uses TRBV7-3 with TRBJ2-1, with 12 bases identical to TRBD2. This CDR3 spans 16 amino acids. The germline gives CDR1 SGHTA, CDR2 FQGTGA. The junction had 6 bases not matched to a gene; V was cut back by 2 bases and J by 7 bases.

V is TRBV30 and J is TRBJ1-1; D uncertain. V shed 2 bases and J shed 1 base, with 8 bases lying between them. Germline V gene data show CDR1 as GTSNPN and CDR2 as SVGIG (reference sequence). This CDR3 spans 13 amino acids. In DNA form, the CDR3 reads TGTGCCTGGAGTACCGGCGGGAACACTGAAGCTTTCTTT. It encodes CAWSTGGNTEAFF.

The chain has TRBV5-1 and TRBJ2-3, with D perhaps assigned TRBD1 or TRBD2 (6 bases each). Germline CDR1 and CDR2: SGHRS and YFSETQ. CDR3 length: 15 residues. The germline V and J ends were trimmed by 3 bases and 2 bases, with 13 bases remaining between them. The CDR3 here is CASSSYPGATDTQYF. The CDR3 nucleotides are TGCGCCAGCAGCTCGTATCCGGGGGCCACAGATACGCAGTATTTT.

This clone was detected only once. The J gene is TRBJ2-2, the V gene TRBV4-1; weak D call: TRBD1 (6 bases). Per the germline V gene, CDR1 is MGHRA and CDR2 is YSYEKL. The V gene lost 0 bases and the J gene lost 0 bases, with 11 bases spanning the gap. This CDR3 comprises 17 residues. CDR3 amino acids: CASSQDRGTSNTGELFF. For the CDR3, the DNA is TGCGCCAGCAGCCAAGATAGGGGGACCTCGAACACCGGGGAGCTGTTTTTT.

This sequence joins TRBV5-1 and TRBJ2-1, with D perhaps given as TRBD1 or TRBD2 (5 bases each). This CDR3 contains 14 residues. Germline CDR1 reads SGHRS; CDR2 reads YFSETQ. Trimming shortened V by 2 bases and J by 8 bases, and 14 bases separated the two germline ends. The CDR3 is CASSFTGKGDEQFF. CDR3 coding DNA: TGCGCCAGCAGCTTTACGGGAAAAGGGGATGAGCAGTTCTTC.

The CDR3 loop reads CASSPRQEGTEAFF. The DNA for the CDR3 is TGTGCCAGCAGCCCAAGACAGGAGGGGACTGAAGCTTTCTTT. This chain connects TRBV11-2 to TRBJ1-1, with D possibly matching TRBD1 (6 bases). The germline gives CDR1 SGHAT, CDR2 FQNNGV. CDR3 length: 14 residues. Deletions cut 5 bases from V and 5 bases from J, with 15 bases between.

This chain connects TRBV5-1 to TRBJ1-1, with a weak D call TRBD1 (6 bases). The CDR3 has 15 amino acids. The germline V and J ends were trimmed by 0 bases and 1 base, with 10 bases remaining between them. Germline assignment: CDR1 SGHRS and CDR2 YFSETQ. The CDR3 bases are TGCGCCAGCAGCTTGGGAAGAGGGGGGAACACTGAAGCTTTCTTT. Its protein is CASSLGRGGNTEAFF.

The DNA of the CDR3 is TGTGCCACCACTGGGACAGGGGGTCGCAATGAGCAGTTCTTC. As protein: CATTGTGGRNEQFF. The rearrangement joins TRBV6-5 to TRBJ2-1; 11 bases match TRBD1. Trimming at V came to 10 bases and at J to 6 bases, leaving 8 bases not matched to a gene. The CDR3 spans 14 residues. Germline assignment: CDR1 MNHEY and CDR2 SVGAGI.

The CDR3 sequence is CASSIDRSETQYF. CDR3 nucleotides: TGTGCCAGTAGTATAGACAGGAGTGAGACCCAGTACTTC. The chain recombines TRBV19 with TRBJ2-5; D ambiguous. This CDR3 region has 13 residues. Between the trimmed V and J ends, which lost 0 bases and 5 bases, there was a span of 7 bases. Germline values: CDR1 LNHDA, CDR2 SQIVND (reference sequence).

The V and J genes are TRBV28 and TRBJ2-4; the match to TRBD2 covers 9 bases. The J segment lost 0 bases and the V segment lost 4 bases, leaving 16 bases of the junction unmatched. Germline V gene lookup returns CDR1 MDHEN and CDR2 SYDVKM. CDR3 size: 20 residues. The CDR3 nucleotides read TGTGCCAGCAGTTCCCCCCCTCCGGGACTAGCTGATATAGCCAAAAACATTCAGTACTTC. It translates to CASSSPPPGLADIAKNIQYF.

The chain joins TRBV18 to TRBJ2-1; 10 bases are shared with TRBD1. Germline values: CDR1 KGHSH, CDR2 LQKENI. Trimming removed 1 base from V and 7 bases from J; junction bases left unmatched: 16. This CDR3 comprises 19 residues. Here the CDR3 DNA reads TGTGCCAGCTCACCACTTCCCTTGATGACAGGGGGCGCTGGGAATGAGCAGTTCTTC. Translated: CASSPLPLMTGGAGNEQFF.

The chain recombines TRBV10-3 with TRBJ2-1; 11 nucleotides match TRBD1. The germline V gene has CDR1 ENHRY and CDR2 SYGVKD. With V trimmed by 3 bases and J by 6 bases, 4 bases remained unmatched. This CDR3 comprises 15 residues. The CDR3 sequence: CAISEGQGARNEQFF. The CDR3 DNA follows: TGTGCCATCAGTGAAGGACAGGGGGCGCGCAATGAGCAGTTCTTC.